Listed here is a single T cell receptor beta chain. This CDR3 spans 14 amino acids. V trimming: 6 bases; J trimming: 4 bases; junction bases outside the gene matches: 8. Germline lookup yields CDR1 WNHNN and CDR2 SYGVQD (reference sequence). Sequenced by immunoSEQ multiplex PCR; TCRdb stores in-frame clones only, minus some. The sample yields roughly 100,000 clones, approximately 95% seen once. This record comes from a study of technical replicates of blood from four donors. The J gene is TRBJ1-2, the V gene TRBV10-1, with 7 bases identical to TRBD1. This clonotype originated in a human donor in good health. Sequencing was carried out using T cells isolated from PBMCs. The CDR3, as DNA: TGCGCCAGCAGGAGACAGGGCCGCATCTATGGCTACACCTTC. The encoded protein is CASRRQGRIYGYTF.